This T cell receptor beta chain was retrieved from a study of OX40 agonist ivuxolimab in advanced cancers. Study information: Dose-escalation subjects each had hepatocellular carcinoma, melanoma, renal cell or head and neck cancer. Subjects had a mean age of around 60 years, with a range of roughly 20 to 79; roughly 80% were male. Antecedent anti-PD-1, anti-PD-L1 or anti-CTLA-4 therapy was permissible, with roughly 36% having received some.

Enrollment shut out patients with autoimmune disease history or systemic immunosuppression. The CDR3 covers 19 residues. Germline CDR1 and CDR2: SGHRS and YFSETQ. The junction had 16 bases not matched to a gene; V was cut back by 1 base and J by 7 bases. The protocol was immunoSEQ multiplex PCR, while the TCRdb copy is restricted to in-frame clones and leaves out a portion. This sample has almost 90,000 clones, with about 83% found just once. The source of this sequence is an adult with an advanced solid tumor such as melanoma, head and neck, liver or kidney cancer. The rearrangement uses TRBV5-1 and TRBJ2-7; 14 nucleotides line up with TRBD2. The sequences come from CD4+ or CD8+ T cells sorted from blood, collected in a trial of the OX40 agonist ivuxolimab. The CDR3 DNA follows: TGCGCCAGCAGCTTGACGTCGGGACTAGCGGGAGAGGGACGTTTAGAGCAGTACTTC. It is translated as CASSLTSGLAGEGRLEQYF.